This passage covers 7 T cell receptor beta chains from one sample sequenced in a study of T cell responses to AZD1222 COVID-19 vaccine. Data came from immunoSEQ multiplex PCR; TCRdb stores just in-frame clones and leaves some out. Of 150,000 to 250,000 clones in the sample, 80% to 95% were seen once. This material consisted of peripheral blood, taken 28 days after the second AZD1222 dose. The receptors originated from an adult who received the AZD1222 COVID-19 vaccine.

This clone was counted once. This sequence joins TRBV6-5 and TRBJ1-5; the D is unclear. Germline values: CDR1 MNHEY, CDR2 SVGAGI. The CDR3 loop spans 12 amino acids. Trimming pared 6 bases from V and 3 bases from J, leaving 6 bases between. CDR3 nucleotide sequence: TGTGCCAGCAGAGGATTCAATCAGCCCCAGCATTTT. It translates to CASRGFNQPQHF.

The chain links TRBV18 to TRBJ1-3; D gene uncertain. Germline CDR1 is KGHSH and CDR2 is LQKENI. The CDR3 sequence is 14 residues long. V dropped 2 bases and J dropped 4 bases, with 9 bases sitting between them. CDR3 residues: CASSPKGTGNTIYF. In DNA, the CDR3 is TGTGCCAGCTCACCAAAGGGTACCGGAAACACCATATATTTT. The full variable domain, its missing parts supplied by reference TRBV18 and TRBJ1-3, is NAGVMQNPRHLVRRRGQEARLRCSPMKGHSHVYWYRQLPEEGLKFMVYLQKENIIDESGMPKERFSAEFPKEGPSILRIQQVVRGDSAAYFCASSPKGTGNTIYFGEGSWLTVV.

This clone appeared once. The chain employs TRBV6-5 and TRBJ2-7; 11 nucleotides line up with TRBD2. This CDR3 has 16 amino acids. The V gene end was trimmed by 2 bases and the J gene end by 2 bases; junction bases not matched to a gene: 5. Germline CDR1 and CDR2: MNHEY and SVGAGI. CDR3 amino acids: CASSYALAGGTYEQYF. The CDR3 nucleotides read TGTGCCAGCAGTTACGCGCTAGCGGGGGGCACCTACGAGCAGTACTTC.

The table lists this clone with a count of one. CDR3 sequence: CASSFPPPYNEQFF. CDR3 sequence (DNA): TGTGCCAGCAGTTTCCCCCCCCCTTACAATGAGCAGTTCTTC. J is TRBJ2-1 and V is TRBV27; D is ambiguous. Per the germline V gene, CDR1 is MNHEY and CDR2 is SMNVEV (reference sequence). This CDR3 spans 14 amino acids. V was cut by 3 bases and J by 4 bases, with 10 bases left in between.

This chain connects TRBV5-1 to TRBJ2-7; D is perhaps TRBD2 (6 bases). From germline, CDR1 is SGHRS and CDR2 YFSETQ. V was trimmed by 0 bases and J by 8 bases, leaving 15 bases between them. This CDR3 has 14 residues. CDR3 residues: CASSLGEVRGKQYF. In DNA form, the CDR3 reads TGCGCCAGCAGCTTGGGGGAGGTAAGGGGCAAGCAGTACTTC.

The CDR3: CASSFSTGQNYGYTF. The CDR3 region has the DNA TGTGCCAGCAGCTTTTCGACAGGTCAGAACTATGGCTACACCTTC. J is TRBJ1-2 and V is TRBV7-2; weak D call: TRBD1 (6 bases). CDR1 and CDR2 (germline): SGHTA, FQGNSA. V lost 3 bases and J lost 2, with 13 bases in between. CDR3 length: 15 residues.

The chain is built from TRBV6-2 or TRBV6-3 and TRBJ1-6; D gene unclear. This CDR3 region has 15 residues. The germline V and J ends were trimmed by 4 bases and 0 bases, with 7 bases remaining between them. CDR1 is MNHEY and CDR2 is SVGEGT in the germline V gene. The chain's CDR3 is CASSFPSSYNSPLHF. As DNA, the CDR3 is TGTGCCAGCAGTTTTCCCAGCTCCTATAATTCACCCCTCCACTTT.